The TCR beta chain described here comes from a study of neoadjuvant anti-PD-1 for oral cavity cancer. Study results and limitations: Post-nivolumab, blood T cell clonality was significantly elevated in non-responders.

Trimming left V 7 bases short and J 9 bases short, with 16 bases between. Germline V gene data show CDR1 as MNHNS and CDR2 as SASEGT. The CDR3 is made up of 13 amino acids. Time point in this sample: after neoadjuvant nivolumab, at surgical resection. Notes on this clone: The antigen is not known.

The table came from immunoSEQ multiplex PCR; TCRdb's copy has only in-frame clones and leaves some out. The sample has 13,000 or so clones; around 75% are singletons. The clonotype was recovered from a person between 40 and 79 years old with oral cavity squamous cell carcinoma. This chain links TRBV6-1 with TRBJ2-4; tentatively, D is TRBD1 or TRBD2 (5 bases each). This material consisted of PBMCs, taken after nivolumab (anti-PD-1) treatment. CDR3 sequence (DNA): TGTGCCAGCATTGGGACCCCGCGAAGCATTCAGTACTTC. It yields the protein CASIGTPRSIQYF.